The clone carrying this T cell receptor (beta chain) appeared a few times. This entry is derived from a study of blood T cell repertoires in COVID-19. The wider study: Samples came from the United States, Italy and Spain, spanning acute and convalescent COVID-19. In each case, the material was cDNA or gDNA derived from T cells, B-cell-depleted T cells, or PBMCs.

Original data processing: Cell counts per sample came from amplifying reference gene primers. Profiled with immunoSEQ multiplex PCR; TCRdb holds only in-frame clones, not every one. The DNA gave D and trimming, while V, J and clone size come from that table. The data contain about 160,000 clones, roughly nine tenths of them singletons. The sequenced sample consisted of peripheral blood. The TCR was taken from a woman aged 65 to 85 with acute or convalescent COVID-19.

This CDR3 reads CASSPPRSGRNSPLHF. DNA for the CDR3: TGTGCCAGCAGCCCCCCGCGGAGCGGTCGTAATTCACCCCTCCACTTT. The chain links TRBV7-2 to TRBJ1-6; D gene ambiguous. CDR1 and CDR2 (germline): SGHTA, FQGNSA. The V end was cut by 5 bases, the J end by 6 bases, with 17 bases between. CDR3 length: 16 residues.